These 25 T cell receptor beta chains were sequenced from one sample in a study of T-cell reconstitution after alpha-beta-depleted transplantation in children. The library targeted TCRbeta and was prepared with unique molecular identifiers. A single record per CDR3 protein comes from TCRdb applying MiXCR to the PCR reads. Of hundreds of thousands of distinct CDR3 sequences listed, more than 10% are singletons. The sample in question was PBMCs, obtained from the stem cell graft. These receptors all stem from a human donor who donated a stem cell graft to a child with Fanconi anemia.

This clonotype has ten or more counts. The chain employs TRBV27 and TRBJ2-5; tentatively, D is TRBD2 (6 bases). Germline loops: CDR1 MNHEY, CDR2 SMNVEV (reference sequence). The CDR3 loop spans 14 amino acids. Deletions cut 6 bases from V and 5 bases from J, with 16 bases between. This chain's CDR3 is CASSGAGDVETQYF. CDR3 nucleotides: TGTGCCAGCAGCGGAGCGGGCGATGTGGAGACCCAGTACTTC.

This clonotype was seen repeatedly, ten times or more. V and J are TRBV6-1 and TRBJ2-2, with no clear D. The CDR3 consists of 15 residues. V shed 2 bases and J shed 4 bases, with 11 bases lying between them. The germline CDR1 and CDR2 sequences are MNHNS and SASEGT. The CDR3 sequence: CASSELNLGTGELFF. The CDR3 DNA is TGTGCCAGCAGTGAATTAAACCTGGGCACCGGGGAGCTGTTTTTT.

The V call is TRBV7-9, the J call TRBJ2-2; no reliable D call. V dropped 5 bases and J dropped 1 base, with 14 bases sitting between them. Germline CDR1 is SEHNR and CDR2 is FQNEAQ (reference sequence). The CDR3 covers 16 residues. This CDR3 is CASSHLMSRNTGELFF. The CDR3 bases are TGTGCCAGCAGCCACCTAATGTCGAGGAACACCGGGGAGCTGTTTTTT.

This clonotype was detected ten times or more. The gene calls are TRBV4-2 and TRBJ2-3; possible D gene TRBD2, 6 bases. Trimming took off 1 base at V and 0 bases at J, with 11 bases between the two ends. Germline CDR1 is LGHNA and CDR2 is YNFKEQ. CDR3 length: 16 amino acids. The CDR3 protein is CASSQGSSASTDTQYF. The DNA for the CDR3 is TGTGCCAGCAGCCAAGGGTCTAGCGCGAGCACAGATACGCAGTATTTT.

This chain uses TRBV20-1 with TRBJ2-1, with 9 bases lining up with TRBD2. J gave up 9 bases and V 2 bases, and 5 bases lay outside the gene matches. CDR1 is DFQATT, CDR2 SNEGSKA, per germline (reference sequence). CDR3 length: 13 residues. CDR3 sequence (DNA): TGCAGTGCTAGAAATAGCGGGGGTAGTGAGCAGTTCTTC. Residues: CSARNSGGSEQFF.

A remark on this clonotype: The final CDR3 position lacks the conserved phenylalanine or tryptophan, pointing to a likely read error. The chain is built from TRBV7-2 and TRBJ2-3; a weak D match, TRBD1 (5 bases). The V end lost 5 bases, the J end lost 0 bases, and 12 bases lay between the germline ends. The CDR3 extends over 15 amino acids. Germline CDR1 and CDR2: SGHTA and FQGNSA. Written as DNA, the CDR3 is TGTGCCAGCAGCCCAGTGGGGCTCAGCACAGATACGCAGTATTCT. This gives the protein CASSPVGLSTDTQYS.

This clonotype was seen just once. The V and J genes are TRBV11-2 and TRBJ2-7; TRBD2 might be the D (5 bases). Germline-derived CDR1 and CDR2 are SGHAT and FQNNGV. This CDR3 contains 14 residues. V was trimmed by 0 bases and J by 5 bases, leaving 11 bases between them. The CDR3 DNA sequence: TGTGCCAGCAGCTTAGAGAGGGAAAAGGACGAGCAGTACTTC. Translation gives CASSLEREKDEQYF. Combining the CDR3 with reference TRBV11-2 and TRBJ2-7 gives the whole variable domain EAGVAQSPRYKIIEKRQSVAFWCNPISGHATLYWYQQILGQGPKLLIQFQNNGVVDDSQLPKDRFSAERLKGVDSTLKIQPAKLEDSAVYLCASSLEREKDEQYFGPGTRLTVT.

The chain carries TRBV4-2 and TRBJ2-1; TRBD1 matches at 7 bases. Per germline, CDR1 LGHNA and CDR2 YNFKEQ. J lost 8 bases, V lost 4 bases, and 11 bases had no gene match. The CDR3 has 15 residues. CDR3 in DNA: TGTGCCAGCAGCCCCGATCCCACAGGGGAAGATGAGCAGTTCTTC. Amino acids: CASSPDPTGEDEQFF.

This clonotype was seen at least ten times. The chain is built from TRBV12-3 or TRBV12-4 and TRBJ2-1, with D maybe TRBD1 (5 bases). The CDR3 has 14 residues. V was trimmed by 7 bases and J by 7 bases, leaving 17 bases between them. CDR3 nucleotide sequence: TGTGCCAGCATAGGGGCAGGATTAGGTAATGAGCAGTTCTTC. As protein: CASIGAGLGNEQFF.

The chain is built from TRBV7-6 and TRBJ1-1, with TRBD1 as a possible D gene (5 bases). This CDR3 has 14 amino acids. The germline gives CDR1 SGHVS, CDR2 FNYEAQ. V gave up 3 bases and J gave up 5 bases, with 13 bases separating them. The CDR3 nucleotides are TGTGCCAGCAGCTTCCTAGGGACGGGGACTGAAGCTTTCTTT. Translated, it gives CASSFLGTGTEAFF.

The chain has TRBV7-9 and TRBJ2-5, with 10 nucleotides matching TRBD2. There are 16 residues in the CDR3. J gave up 2 bases and V 5 bases, and 8 bases lay outside the gene matches. In germline, CDR1 is SEHNR, CDR2 FQNEAQ (reference sequence). The DNA for the CDR3 is TGTGCCAGCAGCGGAAAACTAGCGGGGAGGCAAGAGACCCAGTACTTC. Its translation is CASSGKLAGRQETQYF. Combining the CDR3 with reference TRBV7-9 and TRBJ2-5 gives the whole variable domain DTGVSQNPRHKITKRGQNVTFRCDPISEHNRLYWYRQTLGQGPEFLTYFQNEAQLEKSRLLSDRFSAERPKGSFSTLEIQRTEQGDSAMYLCASSGKLAGRQETQYFGPGTRLLVL.

This clonotype appeared many times. CDR3 loop: CASSPVYQDRVRNNEQFF. In DNA form, the CDR3 reads TGTGCCAGCAGCCCCGTTTACCAGGACAGGGTTCGTAACAATGAGCAGTTCTTC. The gene calls are TRBV5-5 and TRBJ2-1; the match to TRBD1 covers 8 bases. The germline V gene encodes CDR1 SGHKS and CDR2 YYEKEE (reference sequence). V was pared by 4 bases and J by 5 bases, with 17 bases of the junction left unmatched. The CDR3 contains 18 residues.

This clonotype has just one count. The rearrangement links TRBV7-7 to TRBJ2-5; 14 bases are a match to TRBD2. The CDR3 sequence is 16 residues long. Germline CDR1 is SSHAT and CDR2 is FNYEAQ (reference sequence). V shed 5 bases, J shed 3 bases, and the junction held 5 bases outside the gene matches. As DNA, the CDR3 is TGTGCCAGCAGCGCGAGACTAGCGGGGGGGAAAGAGACCCAGTACTTC. Amino acid sequence: CASSARLAGGKETQYF.

There are a few counts of this clonotype. The V call is TRBV4-3, the J call TRBJ2-3, with 11 bases identical to TRBD1. V lost 4 bases to trimming and J lost 2 bases; unmatched junction nucleotides: 5. The germline CDR1 and CDR2 sequences are LGHNA and YSLEER. This CDR3 contains 16 residues. The CDR3: CASSRGQGAYTDTQYF. In DNA form, the CDR3 reads TGCGCCAGCAGCCGAGGACAGGGGGCTTACACAGATACGCAGTATTTT.

This clonotype has a handful of counts. The chain links TRBV20-1 to TRBJ2-1; perhaps D is TRBD1 or TRBD2 (5 bases each). The germline V and J ends were trimmed by 3 bases and 9 bases, with 18 bases remaining between them. CDR3 size: 14 residues. Germline V gene data show CDR1 as DFQATT and CDR2 as SNEGSKA (reference sequence). In DNA form, the CDR3 reads TGCAGTGCTAGTGGGGGACCCTTATCTGGTGAGCAGTTCTTC. It codes for CSASGGPLSGEQFF.

This clonotype was picked up many times. The rearrangement joins TRBV20-1 to TRBJ2-1, with 8 bases aligning to TRBD2. Per germline, CDR1 DFQATT and CDR2 SNEGSKA (reference sequence). This CDR3 comprises 19 residues. After removal of 0 bases from V and 0 bases from J, the junction contained 13 bases not matched to a gene. The CDR3 bases are TGCAGTGCTAGAGACACCTTAGCGGGGCCCCAGAGCTCCTACAATGAGCAGTTCTTC. Translation: CSARDTLAGPQSSYNEQFF.

The chain has TRBV25-1 and TRBJ2-1; D remains unclear. The CDR3 length is 15 residues. Germline-derived CDR1 and CDR2 are MGHDK and SYGVNS. V was cut by 1 base and J by 4 bases, with 11 bases left in between. This CDR3 reads CASSESAEGYNEQFF. The DNA of the CDR3 is TGTGCCAGCAGTGAATCTGCCGAAGGGTACAATGAGCAGTTCTTC.

Only a few counts were recorded for this clonotype. V gene TRBV29-1 combines with J gene TRBJ2-1; D unresolved. The V end was cut by 5 bases, the J end by 0 bases, with 8 bases between. Germline CDR1 SQVTM, CDR2 ANQGSEA. This CDR3 has 13 residues. CDR3 sequence reads: CSVTVTSYNEQFF. In nucleotides, the CDR3 is TGCAGCGTTACAGTGACCTCCTACAATGAGCAGTTCTTC.

CDR3 sequence reads: CASSPGLAGGSYQETQYF. The DNA of the CDR3 is TGTGCCAGCAGCCCCGGACTAGCGGGGGGCTCGTACCAAGAGACCCAGTACTTC. The V gene is TRBV6-1, the J gene TRBJ2-5, with TRBD2 matching over 14 bases. With 6 bases clipped from V and 0 bases from J, the junction kept 9 bases outside the gene matches. Per germline, CDR1 MNHNS and CDR2 SASEGT. The CDR3 extends over 18 amino acids.

This clonotype has a handful of counts. This chain connects TRBV12-3 or TRBV12-4 to TRBJ2-7, with 9 bases that match TRBD1. The CDR3 extends over 14 amino acids. Trimming took 8 bases from V and 4 from J; bases not matched to a gene: 9. Here the CDR3 reads CASARQGGPYEQYF. The DNA for the CDR3 is TGTGCCAGCGCCCGACAGGGGGGCCCATACGAGCAGTACTTC.

This clonotype was seen a few times. A single base separates this from a much larger clone, so it may be a read error. The V gene is TRBV7-8, the J gene TRBJ2-7; D remains unclear. CDR3 length: 13 residues. V was cut by 2 bases and J by 2 bases, with 7 bases left in between. Germline CDR1 SGHVS, CDR2 FQNEAQ. CDR3 nucleotides: TGTGCCAGCAGCTTACTCCCGACCTACGAGCAGTACTTC. Translating gives CASSLLPTYEQYF.

A few counts support this clonotype. The genes are TRBV6-2 or TRBV6-3 and TRBJ2-6; D possibly corresponds to TRBD2 (5 bases). This CDR3 comprises 17 residues. CDR1 is MNHEY and CDR2 is SVGEGT in the germline V gene. V gave up 2 bases and J gave up 0 bases, with 11 bases separating them. Here the CDR3 reads CASSYRMRASGANVLTF. In DNA form, the CDR3 reads TGTGCCAGCAGTTACCGGATGAGGGCCTCTGGGGCCAACGTCCTGACTTTC.

This clonotype has only a few counts. The chain uses TRBV25-1 and TRBJ1-1; D is undetermined. This CDR3 region has 11 residues. Deletions cut 8 bases from V and 1 base from J, with 5 bases between. The germline V gene has CDR1 MGHDK and CDR2 SYGVNS. CDR3 nucleotides: TGTGCCAGCCTGAAGAACACTGAAGCTTTCTTT. This translates into CASLKNTEAFF.

Notes on this clonotype: A much larger clone sits a single nucleotide away, making a read error possible. The V and J genes are TRBV7-2 and TRBJ2-7; tentatively, D is TRBD1 (5 bases). Trimming cost V 5 bases and J 11 bases, with 22 bases left between them. Germline CDR1 reads SGHTA; CDR2 reads FQGNSA. The CDR3 sequence is 14 residues long. CDR3: CASSPGPNEAGKYV. For the CDR3, the DNA is TGTGCCAGCAGCCCAGGACCTAACGAGGCAGGGAAGTACGTC.

The sample holds a few counts of this clonotype. This chain links TRBV12-3 or TRBV12-4 with TRBJ2-3; no reliable D call. CDR3 length: 14 amino acids. V dropped 6 bases and J dropped 2 bases, with 12 bases sitting between them. The CDR3 bases are TGTGCCAGCAGCCTAGGGCCCCACACAGATACGCAGTATTTT. It specifies CASSLGPHTDTQYF.